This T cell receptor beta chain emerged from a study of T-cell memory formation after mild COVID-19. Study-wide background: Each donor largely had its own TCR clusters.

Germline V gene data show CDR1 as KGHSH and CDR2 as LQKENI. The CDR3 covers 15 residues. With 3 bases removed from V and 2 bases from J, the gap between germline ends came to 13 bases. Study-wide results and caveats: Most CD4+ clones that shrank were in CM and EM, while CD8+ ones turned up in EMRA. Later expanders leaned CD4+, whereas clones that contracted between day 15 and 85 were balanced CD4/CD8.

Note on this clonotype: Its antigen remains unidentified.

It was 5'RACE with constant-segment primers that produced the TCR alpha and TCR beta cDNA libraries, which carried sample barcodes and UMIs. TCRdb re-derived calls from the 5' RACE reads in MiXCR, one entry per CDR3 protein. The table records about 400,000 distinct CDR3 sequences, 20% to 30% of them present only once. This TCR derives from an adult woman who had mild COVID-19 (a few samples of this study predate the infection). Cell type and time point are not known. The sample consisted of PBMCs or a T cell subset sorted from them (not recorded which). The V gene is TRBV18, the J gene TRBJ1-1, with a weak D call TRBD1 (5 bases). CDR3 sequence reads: CASSPETGPNTEAFF. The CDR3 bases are TGTGCCAGCTCACCCGAAACGGGACCCAACACTGAAGCTTTCTTT.